Listed below are T cell receptor beta chains from one sample, sequenced in a study of cytomegalovirus exposure and HLA in healthy donors. Here immunoSEQ multiplex PCR was the method, and the copy in TCRdb shows in-frame clones only, minus some. This sample has under 300,000 clones, with 80% to 85% found just once. Sequenced: PBMCs. These receptors all come from an older woman in good health and CMV-seropositive. Each CDR3 is given with its conserved first and last residue. Fields, in order: clone size, J gene, D gene, V gene, CDR3 protein, CDR3 DNA. The D gene is left open where the match is weak. Only part of the rows carry a size: once, few, many, or a class if the clone is expanded.

. TRBJ2-5 . TRBV19 CASSNVAQETQYF TGTGCCAGTAGTAACGTAGCACAAGAGACCCAGTACTTC
. TRBJ1-3 . TRBV27 CASRRGALTRDTIYF TGTGCCAGCAGAAGGGGCGCGCTAACCCGGGACACCATATATTTT
. TRBJ2-1 TRBD1 TRBV6-1 CASSPDRFLYNEQFF TGTGCCAGCAGCCCGGACAGGTTCCTATACAATGAGCAGTTCTTC
. TRBJ2-5 . TRBV10-1 CASSESRSGGETQYF TGCGCCAGCAGTGAATCTCGGTCTGGAGGAGAGACCCAGTACTTC
. TRBJ2-7 . TRBV6-5 CASVGERGYEQYF TGTGCCAGCGTTGGGGAACGGGGCTACGAGCAGTACTTC
. TRBJ2-1 TRBD1 TRBV7-3 CASSAQGSYNEQFF TGTGCCAGCAGCGCACAGGGGTCCTACAATGAGCAGTTCTTC
. TRBJ2-5 . TRBV6-6 CASSYKGRGGETQYF TGTGCCAGCAGTTATAAGGGGAGGGGGGGGGAGACCCAGTACTTC
few TRBJ1-3 TRBD1 TRBV15 CATSSDRGGSGNTIYF TGTGCCACCAGCAGCGACAGGGGAGGCTCTGGAAACACCATATATTTT
. TRBJ1-2 TRBD1 TRBV28 CASSLRGQGANYGYTF TGTGCCAGCAGTTTGAGGGGACAGGGGGCTAACTATGGCTACACCTTC
once TRBJ2-7 TRBD1 TRBV25-1 CASSGSSKQGGWEQYF TGTGCCAGCAGTGGGTCCTCTAAACAGGGGGGTTGGGAGCAGTACTTC
. TRBJ2-3 . TRBV9 CASSFQGAGVADTQYF TGTGCCAGCAGCTTCCAGGGGGCGGGAGTCGCAGATACGCAGTATTTT
. TRBJ1-2 . TRBV20-1 CSARGRDGYTF TGCAGTGCTAGGGGCAGGGATGGCTACACCTTC
. TRBJ2-2 . TRBV5-4 CASSLVAGELFF TGTGCCAGCAGCTTGGTAGCCGGGGAGCTGTTTTTT
. TRBJ2-1 TRBD2 TRBV4-1 CASSRLAGGPDEQFF TGCGCCAGCAGCCGACTAGCGGGAGGGCCCGATGAGCAGTTCTTC
once TRBJ2-1 . TRBV29-1 CSAPLHSVNEQFF TGCAGCGCCCCGTTGCACTCCGTCAATGAGCAGTTCTTC
. TRBJ2-1 TRBD2 TRBV7-2 CASSAPSGRLYNEQFF TGTGCCAGCAGCGCCCCTAGCGGGAGACTATACAATGAGCAGTTCTTC
. TRBJ1-2 . TRBV5-6 CASSSRGYYGYTF TGTGCCAGCAGCTCCAGGGGCTACTATGGCTACACCTTC
. TRBJ1-3 . TRBV7-9 CASRKPRASGNTIYF TGTGCCAGCAGGAAACCGCGTGCCTCTGGAAACACCATATATTTT
. TRBJ2-1 TRBD2 TRBV19 CASSRSGTSANNEQFF TGTGCCAGTAGTAGATCCGGGACTAGCGCCAACAATGAGCAGTTCTTC
few TRBJ2-3 TRBD2 TRBV6-1 CASSERAGGEDTQYF TGTGCCAGCAGTGAAAGAGCGGGAGGGGAGGATACGCAGTATTTT
. TRBJ2-7 . TRBV5-8 CASSLAGGSVGSYEQYF TGTGCCAGCAGCTTGGCCGGAGGGTCAGTGGGCTCCTACGAGCAGTACTTC
once TRBJ2-5 TRBD1 TRBV7-9 CASSFGSTGGGETQYF TGTGCCAGCAGCTTCGGATCGACAGGGGGCGGAGAGACCCAGTACTTC
. TRBJ2-3 . TRBV7-3 CASSSRLGNTDTQYF TGTGCCAGCAGCTCTAGACTAGGAAACACAGATACGCAGTATTTT
. TRBJ1-1 . TRBV28 CASSTLFTEAFF TGTGCCAGCAGTACTTTGTTTACTGAAGCTTTCTTT